One and the same sample provided the 23 T cell receptor beta chains below, sequenced in a study of blood T cell repertoires in COVID-19. Assay used: immunoSEQ multiplex PCR; TCRdb lists only in-frame clones, some missing. The sample holds 170,000 or so clones, roughly 89% seen once. Sequencing was performed on peripheral blood. These TCRs come from a woman aged 18 to 35 who had recovered from COVID-19.

This clone came up a few times. The V call is TRBV7-6, the J call TRBJ2-2, with D uncertain. Germline lookup yields CDR1 SGHVS and CDR2 FNYEAQ. Between the trimmed V and J ends, which lost 3 bases and 4 bases, there was a span of 9 bases. The CDR3 length is 14 residues. This CDR3 is CASSFSRSTGELFF. Written as DNA, the CDR3 is TGTGCCAGCAGCTTTTCACGGAGCACCGGGGAGCTGTTTTTT.

Only one count was recorded for this clone. The chain recombines TRBV19 with TRBJ1-5, with a possible D match to TRBD1 (5 bases). The CDR3 sequence is 16 residues long. V was clipped by 3 bases and J by 3 bases, with 15 bases between them. Germline loops: CDR1 LNHDA, CDR2 SQIVND (reference sequence). The CDR3 DNA follows: TGTGCCAGTAGTATGATTGACAGAAATCTCAATCAGCCCCAGCATTTT. It specifies CASSMIDRNLNQPQHF.

V usage is TRBV10-3 and J usage is TRBJ2-7, with TRBD2 matching 16 bases. Trimming at V came to 5 bases and at J to 1 base, leaving 5 bases not matched to a gene. This CDR3 spans 17 amino acids. The germline CDR1 and CDR2 sequences are ENHRY and SYGVKD. In DNA form, the CDR3 reads TGTGCCATCAGTCCCGGGACTAGCGGGAGGGGGTCCTACGAGCAGTACGTC. Protein sequence: CAISPGTSGRGSYEQYV.

This clone has a handful of counts. This chain connects TRBV5-8 to TRBJ1-3, with a tentative D call TRBD1 (6 bases). Germline loops: CDR1 SGHTS, CDR2 YDEGEE. V was clipped by 6 bases and J by 1 base, with 11 bases between them. CDR3 length: 14 amino acids. The CDR3 protein is CASMPRGSGNTIYF. The CDR3, as DNA: TGTGCCAGCATGCCCAGGGGATCTGGAAACACCATATATTTT.

The chain links TRBV4-3 to TRBJ2-1; weak D call: TRBD2 (5 bases). CDR1 is LGHNA, CDR2 YSLEER, per germline. Trimming removed 4 bases at V and 2 bases at J, with 6 bases between. This CDR3 contains 13 residues. CDR3 sequence reads: CASSRETYNEQFF. CDR3 nucleotides: TGCGCCAGCAGCCGGGAGACCTACAATGAGCAGTTCTTC.

This chain joins TRBV5-1 and TRBJ2-5, with 11 bases identical to TRBD2. The V gene's germline CDR1 is SGHRS and CDR2 YFSETQ. The CDR3 is made up of 17 amino acids. After removal of 3 bases from V and 4 bases from J, the junction contained 11 bases not matched to a gene. The DNA for the CDR3 is TGCGCCAGCAGCTCGTCCCGTTTAGCGGGGGGGCGAGAGACCCAGTACTTC. Translated: CASSSSRLAGGRETQYF.

The rearrangement uses TRBV2 and TRBJ1-5; no clear D gene. Trimming took 3 bases from V and 3 from J, leaving 6 bases between them. The CDR3 contains 13 residues. CDR1 and CDR2 (germline): SNHLY, FYNNEI. The CDR3, as DNA: TGTGCCAGCAGTGACAGTTTCAATCAGCCCCAGCATTTT. Translating it yields CASSDSFNQPQHF.

The V gene is TRBV18, the J gene TRBJ2-5; 9 positions match TRBD2. In germline, CDR1 is KGHSH, CDR2 LQKENI. The length of the CDR3 is 16 residues. V trimming: 0 bases; J trimming: 5 bases; junction bases outside the gene matches: 7. CDR3 protein: CASSPPMREGGETQYF. DNA for the CDR3: TGTGCCAGCTCACCACCAATGCGGGAGGGTGGTGAGACCCAGTACTTC.

The CDR3 here is CATSGGSTDTQYF. The CDR3, as DNA: TGTGCCACCTCGGGGGGGTCCACAGATACGCAGTATTTT. The chain has TRBV15 and TRBJ2-3; 8 bases align to TRBD2. The CDR3 consists of 13 residues. Trimming cost V 8 bases and J 2 bases; bases outside gene matches: 3. The germline gives CDR1 LNHNV, CDR2 YYDKDF (reference sequence). Full variable domain (missing parts from reference TRBV15 and TRBJ2-3): DAMVIQNPRYQVTQFGKPVTLSCSQTLNHNVMYWYQQKSSQAPKLLFHYYDKDFNNEADTPDNFQSRRPNTSFCFLDIRSPGLGDTAMYLCATSGGSTDTQYFGPGTRLTVL.

The chain employs TRBV7-9 and TRBJ2-7; 8 nucleotides agree with TRBD1. CDR1 and CDR2 (germline): SEHNR, FQNEAQ (reference sequence). This CDR3 comprises 15 residues. J was trimmed by 3 bases and V by 1 base; bases with no gene match: 5. The CDR3 DNA reads TGTGCCAGCAGCTTAGGACAGGGGAGATACTACGAGCAGTACTTC. Translated: CASSLGQGRYYEQYF.

V and J are TRBV4-3 and TRBJ1-2; D is possibly TRBD1 (6 bases). Germline values: CDR1 LGHNA, CDR2 YSLEER. The CDR3 length is 14 residues. V was clipped by 3 bases and J by 5 bases, with 13 bases between them. The CDR3 is CASSQVGAHYGYTF. In DNA, the CDR3 is TGCGCCAGCAGCCAGGTGGGGGCGCATTATGGCTACACCTTC.

The chain links TRBV7-3 to TRBJ2-3; 9 nucleotides align to TRBD2. This CDR3 comprises 21 residues. Germline CDR1 and CDR2: SGHTA and FQGTGA. J was trimmed by 2 bases and V by 1 base; bases with no gene match: 19. The CDR3: CASSLRRREGLDVSITDTQYF. The CDR3 DNA follows: TGTGCCAGCAGCTTAAGGCGGCGGGAGGGCCTCGATGTCTCAATCACAGATACGCAGTATTTT.

The rearrangement uses TRBV4-1 and TRBJ1-2; D unclear. V was clipped by 4 bases and J by 6 bases, with 21 bases between them. The germline V gene encodes CDR1 MGHRA and CDR2 YSYEKL. The CDR3 is made up of 16 amino acids. CDR3 loop: CASSRFLTQLLDGYTF. CDR3 bases: TGCGCCAGCAGCCGCTTTCTGACACAGCTTTTAGATGGCTACACCTTC.

This chain uses TRBV24-1 with TRBJ2-2, with D perhaps matching TRBD2 (6 bases). The CDR3 runs 17 residues. CDR1 is KGHDR and CDR2 is SFDVKD in the germline V gene. Trimming pared 2 bases from V and 4 bases from J, leaving 16 bases between. CDR3 nucleotide sequence: TGTGCCACCAGTGATTGGTCCCCCGGGGGAGGCACCGGGGAGCTGTTTTTT. Amino acid sequence: CATSDWSPGGGTGELFF.

This chain joins TRBV4-2 and TRBJ2-7; tentative D call: TRBD1 (6 bases). The CDR3 spans 13 residues. V lost 3 bases to trimming and J lost 6 bases, with 12 bases between them. Germline CDR1 and CDR2: LGHNA and YNFKEQ. The CDR3 region is CASSQNRVSEQYV. The CDR3 DNA reads as TGTGCCAGCAGCCAGAACAGGGTAAGCGAGCAGTACGTC.

This chain connects TRBV6-5 to TRBJ2-7; tentative D call: TRBD2 (6 bases). Germline V gene lookup returns CDR1 MNHEY and CDR2 SVGAGI. The V end was cut by 7 bases, the J end by 0 bases, with 13 bases between. This CDR3 contains 14 residues. CDR3 coding DNA: TGTGCCAGCAAATTCAAGGGAGGCTCCTACGAGCAGTACTTC. Translation gives CASKFKGGSYEQYF.

This rearrangement joins TRBV6-2 or TRBV6-3 to TRBJ1-5, with 7 bases identical to TRBD1. Germline V gives CDR1 MNHEY, CDR2 SVGEGT. J gave up 5 bases and V 3 bases, and 7 bases lay outside the gene matches. CDR3 length: 15 residues. CDR3 protein: CASSYRYRGDQPQHF. DNA for the CDR3: TGTGCCAGCAGTTATCGGTACAGGGGTGATCAGCCCCAGCATTTT.

The genes are TRBV10-3 and TRBJ1-1, with TRBD1 as a possible D gene (5 bases). The CDR3 is made up of 12 amino acids. V dropped 9 bases and J dropped 2 bases, with 10 bases sitting between them. CDR1 is ENHRY and CDR2 is SYGVKD in the germline V gene. CDR3 bases: TGTGCCATATCGACAGCTAACACTGAAGCTTTCTTT. Residues: CAISTANTEAFF.

V usage is TRBV2 and J usage is TRBJ1-4; TRBD1 matches 7 bases. The CDR3 extends over 14 amino acids. Per the germline V gene, CDR1 is SNHLY and CDR2 is FYNNEI. V shed 4 bases, J shed 8 bases, and the junction held 7 bases outside the gene matches. The CDR3 region is CASSGYRGWEKLFF. CDR3 coding DNA: TGTGCCAGCAGTGGCTACAGGGGATGGGAAAAACTGTTTTTT.

The J gene is TRBJ2-7, the V gene TRBV7-9; no clear D gene. V was pared by 1 base and J by 2 bases, with 6 bases between. CDR3 length: 13 residues. Germline lookup yields CDR1 SEHNR and CDR2 FQNEAQ (reference sequence). The CDR3 loop is CASSLDAAYEQYF. DNA for the CDR3: TGTGCCAGCAGCTTAGACGCAGCCTACGAGCAGTACTTC. Using reference TRBV7-9 and TRBJ2-7 for the parts outside the CDR3, the full variable domain is DTGVSQNPRHKITKRGQNVTFRCDPISEHNRLYWYRQTLGQGPEFLTYFQNEAQLEKSRLLSDRFSAERPKGSFSTLEIQRTEQGDSAMYLCASSLDAAYEQYFGPGTRLTVT.

V and J are TRBV6-4 and TRBJ2-1, with 10 nucleotides matching TRBD1. In germline, CDR1 is MRHNA, CDR2 SNTAGT. After removal of 2 bases from V and 1 base from J, the junction contained 2 bases not matched to a gene. This CDR3 has 16 residues. Here the CDR3 reads CASSDQDRGSYNEQFF. CDR3 sequence (DNA): TGTGCCAGCAGTGACCAGGACAGGGGGTCCTACAATGAGCAGTTCTTC.

The gene calls are TRBV24-1 and TRBJ2-1, with D tentatively TRBD2 (6 bases). Germline CDR1 reads KGHDR; CDR2 reads SFDVKD. This CDR3 comprises 16 residues. V lost 4 bases and J lost 2, with 14 bases in between. Written as DNA, the CDR3 is TGTGCCACCAGTGACCATGCGGGGAAGGCCTACAATGAGCAGTTCTTC. This gives the protein CATSDHAGKAYNEQFF.

This chain uses TRBV18 with TRBJ2-2, with 10 bases aligning to TRBD1. CDR3 length equals 16 residues. Germline V lookup: CDR1 KGHSH, CDR2 LQKENI. Trimming removed 4 bases from V and 4 bases from J; junction bases left unmatched: 6. This chain's CDR3 is CASSRGTGETTGELFF. In DNA, the CDR3 is TGTGCCAGCTCACGGGGGACAGGGGAAACCACCGGGGAGCTGTTTTTT.